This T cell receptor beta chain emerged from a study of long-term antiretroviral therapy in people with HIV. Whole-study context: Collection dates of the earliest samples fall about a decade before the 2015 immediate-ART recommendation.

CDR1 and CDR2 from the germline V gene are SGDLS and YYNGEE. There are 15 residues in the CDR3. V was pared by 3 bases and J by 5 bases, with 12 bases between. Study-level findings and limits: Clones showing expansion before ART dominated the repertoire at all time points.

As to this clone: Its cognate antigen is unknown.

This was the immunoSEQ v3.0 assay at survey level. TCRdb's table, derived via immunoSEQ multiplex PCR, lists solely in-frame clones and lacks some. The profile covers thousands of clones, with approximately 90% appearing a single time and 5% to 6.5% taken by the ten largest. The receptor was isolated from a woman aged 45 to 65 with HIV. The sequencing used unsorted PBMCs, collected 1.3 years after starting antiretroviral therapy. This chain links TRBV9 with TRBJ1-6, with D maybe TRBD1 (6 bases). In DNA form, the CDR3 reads TGTGCCAGCAGCGCCTCGACAGGAGATAATTCACCCCTCCACTTT. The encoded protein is CASSASTGDNSPLHF.